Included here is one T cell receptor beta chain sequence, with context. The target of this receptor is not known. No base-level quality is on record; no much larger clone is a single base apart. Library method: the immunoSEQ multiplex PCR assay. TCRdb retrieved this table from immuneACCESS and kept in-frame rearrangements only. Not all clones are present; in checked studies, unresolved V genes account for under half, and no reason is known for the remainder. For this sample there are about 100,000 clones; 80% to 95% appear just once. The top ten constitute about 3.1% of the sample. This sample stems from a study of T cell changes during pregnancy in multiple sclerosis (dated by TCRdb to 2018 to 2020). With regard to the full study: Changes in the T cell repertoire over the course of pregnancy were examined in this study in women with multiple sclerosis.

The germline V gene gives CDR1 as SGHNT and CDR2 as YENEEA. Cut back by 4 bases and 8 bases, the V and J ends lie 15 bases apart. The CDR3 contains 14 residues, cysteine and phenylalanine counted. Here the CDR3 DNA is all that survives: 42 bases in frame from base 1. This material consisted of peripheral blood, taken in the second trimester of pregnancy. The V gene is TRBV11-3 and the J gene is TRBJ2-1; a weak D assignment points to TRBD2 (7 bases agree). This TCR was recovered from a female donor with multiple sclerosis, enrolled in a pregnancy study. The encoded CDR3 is CASSYRGGAYEQFF. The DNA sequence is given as TGTGCCAGCAGCTATAGGGGGGGGGCCTATGAGCAGTTCTTC. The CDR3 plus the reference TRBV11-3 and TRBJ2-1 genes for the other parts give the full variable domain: EAGVVQSPRYKIIEKKQPVAFWCNPISGHNTLYWYLQNLGQGPELLIRYENEEAVDDSQLPKDRFSAERLKGVDSTLKIQPAELGDSAVYLCASSYRGGAYEQFFGPGTRLTVL.